This T cell receptor beta chain is from a study of blood T cell repertoires in COVID-19. Study at large: The origin of the acute and convalescent COVID-19 samples was the United States, Italy and Spain. The cDNA or gDNA used as material had been derived from T cells, B-cell-depleted T cells, or PBMCs.

Authors' methods: Nucleated cell counts were estimated from reference gene primer amplification. Sequencing used immunoSEQ multiplex PCR; TCRdb keeps in-frame clones, though not all of them. V and J calls plus clone size are reproduced from that table; the DNA served to infer D and trimming. The data show about 82,000 clones, around 85% seen once. CDR3 length: 12 amino acids. Germline lookup yields CDR1 SNHLY and CDR2 FYNNEI. V lost 6 bases to trimming and J lost 7 bases, with 11 bases between them. The chain employs TRBV2 and TRBJ2-3, with a tentative D call TRBD2 (5 bases). The sequence derives from a man older than 75 with active or convalescent COVID-19. The sample taken for sequencing was peripheral blood. The CDR3 nucleotides read TGTGCCAGCAGCCTCGGACTTTATACGCAGTATTTT. Its protein product is CASSLGLYTQYF.